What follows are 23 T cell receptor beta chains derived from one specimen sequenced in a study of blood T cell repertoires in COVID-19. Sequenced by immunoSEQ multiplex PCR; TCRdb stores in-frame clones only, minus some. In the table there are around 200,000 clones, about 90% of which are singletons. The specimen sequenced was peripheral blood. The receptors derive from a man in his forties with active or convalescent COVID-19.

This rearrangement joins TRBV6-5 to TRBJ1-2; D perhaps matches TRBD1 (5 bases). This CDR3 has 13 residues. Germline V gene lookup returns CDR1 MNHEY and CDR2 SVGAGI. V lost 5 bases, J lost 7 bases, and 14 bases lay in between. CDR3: CASSPEQGAGYTF. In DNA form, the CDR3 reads TGTGCCAGCAGTCCTGAGCAGGGCGCTGGCTACACCTTC.

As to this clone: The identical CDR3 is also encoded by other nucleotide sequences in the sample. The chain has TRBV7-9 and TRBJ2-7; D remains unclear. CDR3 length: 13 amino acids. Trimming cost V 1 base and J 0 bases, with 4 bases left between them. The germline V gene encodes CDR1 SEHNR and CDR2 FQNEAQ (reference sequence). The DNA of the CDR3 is TGTGCCAGCAGCTTAGACAGCTCCTACGAGCAGTACTTC. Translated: CASSLDSSYEQYF.

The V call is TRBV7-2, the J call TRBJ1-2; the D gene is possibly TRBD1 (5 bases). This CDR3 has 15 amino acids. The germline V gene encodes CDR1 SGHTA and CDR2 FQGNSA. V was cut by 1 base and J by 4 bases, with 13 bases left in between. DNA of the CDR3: TGTGCCAGCAGCTTAGATGGGGGAGGGGTCTATGGCTACACCTTC. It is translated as CASSLDGGGVYGYTF. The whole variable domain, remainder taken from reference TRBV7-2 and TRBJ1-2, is GAGVSQSPSNKVTEKGKDVELRCDPISGHTALYWYRQSLGQGLEFLIYFQGNSAPDKSGLPSDRFSAERTGGSVSTLTIQRTQQEDSAVYLCASSLDGGGVYGYTFGSGTRLTVV.

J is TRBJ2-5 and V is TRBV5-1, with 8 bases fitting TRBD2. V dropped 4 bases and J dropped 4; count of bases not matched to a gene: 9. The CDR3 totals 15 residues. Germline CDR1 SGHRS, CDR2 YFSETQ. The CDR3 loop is CASSPGRGAGETQYF. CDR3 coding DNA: TGCGCCAGCAGCCCAGGGCGGGGGGCCGGAGAGACCCAGTACTTC.

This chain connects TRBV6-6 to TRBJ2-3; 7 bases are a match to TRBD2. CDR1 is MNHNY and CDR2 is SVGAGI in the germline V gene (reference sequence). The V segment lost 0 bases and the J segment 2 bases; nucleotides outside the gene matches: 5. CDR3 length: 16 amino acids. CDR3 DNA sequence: TGTGCCAGCAGTTACTCGGGGGGGAAGCACACAGATACGCAGTATTTT. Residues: CASSYSGGKHTDTQYF.

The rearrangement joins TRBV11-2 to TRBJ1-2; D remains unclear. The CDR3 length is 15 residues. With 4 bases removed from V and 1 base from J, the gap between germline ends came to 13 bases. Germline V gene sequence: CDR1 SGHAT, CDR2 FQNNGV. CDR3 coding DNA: TGTGCCAGCAGCTCAGGACGGACTCTTAACTATGGCTACACCTTC. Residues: CASSSGRTLNYGYTF.

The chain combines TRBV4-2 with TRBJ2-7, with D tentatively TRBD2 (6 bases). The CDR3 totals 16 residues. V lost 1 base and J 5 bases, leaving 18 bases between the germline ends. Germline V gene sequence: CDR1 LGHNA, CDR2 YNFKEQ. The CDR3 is CASSQAGELAIHEQYF. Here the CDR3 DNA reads TGTGCCAGCAGCCAAGCTGGGGAGCTAGCGATACACGAGCAGTACTTC.

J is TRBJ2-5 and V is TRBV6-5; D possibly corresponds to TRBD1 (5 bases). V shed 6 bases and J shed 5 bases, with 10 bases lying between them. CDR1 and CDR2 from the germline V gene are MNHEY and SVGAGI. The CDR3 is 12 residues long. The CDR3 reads CASSQKGETQYF. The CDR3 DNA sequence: TGTGCCAGCAGCCAAAAGGGGGAGACCCAGTACTTC.

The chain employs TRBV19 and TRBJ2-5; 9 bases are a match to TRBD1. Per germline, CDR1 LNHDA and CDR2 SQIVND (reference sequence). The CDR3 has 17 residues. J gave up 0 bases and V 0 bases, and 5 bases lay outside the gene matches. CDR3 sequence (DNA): TGTGCCAGTAGTATAGATATCGGGACAGGGAACCAAGAGACCCAGTACTTC. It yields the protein CASSIDIGTGNQETQYF.

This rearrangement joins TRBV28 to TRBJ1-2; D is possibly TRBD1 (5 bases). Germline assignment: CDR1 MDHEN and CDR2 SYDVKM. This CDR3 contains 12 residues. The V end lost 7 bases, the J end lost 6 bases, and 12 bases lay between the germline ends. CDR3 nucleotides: TGTGCCAGCACTGGGCAGGGCCATGGCTACACCTTC. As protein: CASTGQGHGYTF.

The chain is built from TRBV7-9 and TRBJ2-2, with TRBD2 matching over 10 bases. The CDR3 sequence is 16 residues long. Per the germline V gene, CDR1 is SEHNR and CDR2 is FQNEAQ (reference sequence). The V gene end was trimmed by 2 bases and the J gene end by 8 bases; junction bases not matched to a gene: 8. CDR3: CASSLLAGVLPGELFF. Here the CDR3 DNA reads TGTGCCAGCAGCTTACTAGCGGGGGTACTTCCGGGGGAGCTGTTTTTT.

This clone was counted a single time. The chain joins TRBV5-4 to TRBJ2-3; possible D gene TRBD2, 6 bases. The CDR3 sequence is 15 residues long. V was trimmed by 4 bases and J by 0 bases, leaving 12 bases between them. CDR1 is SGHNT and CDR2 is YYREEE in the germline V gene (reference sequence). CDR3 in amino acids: CASSGAGSSTDTQYF. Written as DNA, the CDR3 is TGTGCCAGCAGCGGCGCGGGGAGCAGCACAGATACGCAGTATTTT.

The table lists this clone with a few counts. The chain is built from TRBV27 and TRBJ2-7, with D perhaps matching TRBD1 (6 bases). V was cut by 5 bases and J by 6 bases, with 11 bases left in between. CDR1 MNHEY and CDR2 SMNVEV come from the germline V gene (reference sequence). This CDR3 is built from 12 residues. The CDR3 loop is CASSHNRVEQYF. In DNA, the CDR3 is TGTGCCAGCAGTCACAACAGGGTCGAGCAGTACTTC.

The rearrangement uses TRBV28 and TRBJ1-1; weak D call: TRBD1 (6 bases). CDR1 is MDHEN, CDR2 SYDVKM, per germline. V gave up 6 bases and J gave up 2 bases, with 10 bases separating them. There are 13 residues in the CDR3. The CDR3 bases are TGTGCCAGCAGGGTACAGGGTAACACTGAAGCTTTCTTT. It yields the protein CASRVQGNTEAFF.

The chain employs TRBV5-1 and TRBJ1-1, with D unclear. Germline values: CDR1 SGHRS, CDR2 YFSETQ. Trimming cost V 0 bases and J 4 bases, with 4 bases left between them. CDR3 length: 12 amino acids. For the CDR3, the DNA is TGCGCCAGCAGCTTGGTGGCCACTGAAGCTTTCTTT. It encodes CASSLVATEAFF.

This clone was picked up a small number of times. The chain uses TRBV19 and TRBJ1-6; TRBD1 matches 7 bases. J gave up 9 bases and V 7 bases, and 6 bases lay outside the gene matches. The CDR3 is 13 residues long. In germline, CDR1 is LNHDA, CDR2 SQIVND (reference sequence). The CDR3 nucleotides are TGTGCCAGTAATCGAGACAGGGCTTCACCCCTCCACTTT. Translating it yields CASNRDRASPLHF.

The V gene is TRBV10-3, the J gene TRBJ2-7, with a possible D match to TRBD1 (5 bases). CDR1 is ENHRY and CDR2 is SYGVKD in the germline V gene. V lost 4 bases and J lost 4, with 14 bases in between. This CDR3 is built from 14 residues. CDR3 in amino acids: CAISVDREQYEQYF. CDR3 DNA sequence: TGTGCCATCAGTGTAGACAGAGAACAATACGAGCAGTACTTC.

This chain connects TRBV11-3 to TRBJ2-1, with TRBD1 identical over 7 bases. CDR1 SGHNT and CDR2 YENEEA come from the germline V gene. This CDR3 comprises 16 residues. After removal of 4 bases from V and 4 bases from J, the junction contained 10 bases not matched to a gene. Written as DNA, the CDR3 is TGTGCCAGCAGCTCTAGAACAGGGGCCTTTTACAATGAGCAGTTCTTC. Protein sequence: CASSSRTGAFYNEQFF.

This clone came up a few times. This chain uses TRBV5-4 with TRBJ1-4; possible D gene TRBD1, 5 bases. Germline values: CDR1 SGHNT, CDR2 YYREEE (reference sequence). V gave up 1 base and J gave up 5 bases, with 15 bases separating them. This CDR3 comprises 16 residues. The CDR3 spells CASSLYRGSANEKLFF. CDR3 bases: TGTGCCAGCAGCTTGTACCGGGGGTCGGCGAATGAAAAACTGTTTTTT.

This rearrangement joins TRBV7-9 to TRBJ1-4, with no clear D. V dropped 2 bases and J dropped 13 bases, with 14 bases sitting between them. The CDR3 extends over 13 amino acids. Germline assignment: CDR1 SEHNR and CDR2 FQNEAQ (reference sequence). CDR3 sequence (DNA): TGTGCCAGCAGCTTAAGTTCGCAAAATAGACTGTTTTTT. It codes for CASSLSSQNRLFF.

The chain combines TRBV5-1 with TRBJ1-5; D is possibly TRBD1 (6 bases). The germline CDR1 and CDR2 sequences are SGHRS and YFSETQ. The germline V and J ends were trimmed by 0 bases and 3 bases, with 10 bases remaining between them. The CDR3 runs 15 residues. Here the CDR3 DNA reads TGCGCCAGCAGCTTGGTACCAGGGGTCAATCAGCCCCAGCATTTT. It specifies CASSLVPGVNQPQHF.

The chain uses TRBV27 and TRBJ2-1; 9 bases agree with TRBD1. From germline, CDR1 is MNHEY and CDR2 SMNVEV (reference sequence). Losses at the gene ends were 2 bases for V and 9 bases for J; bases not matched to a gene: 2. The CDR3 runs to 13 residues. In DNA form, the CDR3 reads TGTGCCAGCAGTTTAGGGACAGGGATTGAGCAGTTCTTC. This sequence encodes CASSLGTGIEQFF.

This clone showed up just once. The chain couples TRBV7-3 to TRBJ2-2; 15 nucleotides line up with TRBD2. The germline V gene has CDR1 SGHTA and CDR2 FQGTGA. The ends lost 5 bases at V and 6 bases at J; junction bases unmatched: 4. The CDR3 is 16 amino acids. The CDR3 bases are TGTGCCAGCAGCCCCGGACTAGCGGGAGGGCCCGGGGAGCTGTTTTTT. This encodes CASSPGLAGGPGELFF.